This T cell receptor (beta chain) derives from a study of CD8 T cells in Susac syndrome (dated by TCRdb to between 2017 and 2020). About the investigation overall: Whether CD8+ T cell activation and differentiation in Susac syndrome was antigen driven was tested using repertoire sequencing. CD8+ T cell repertoire clonality was compared between more than 9 healthy donors, approximately 14 Susac syndrome patients and roughly 15 multiple sclerosis patients.

RNA was extracted with the RNeasy kit and 0.5 to 1 ug was reverse transcribed using random hexamers. The immunoSEQ multiplex PCR assay, covering 54 Vbeta and 13 Jbeta segments, was used to amplify TCR beta CDR3 regions. PCR amplification bias was corrected using a synthetic template baseline for primer optimization and computational correction. Per the source publication's procedure: Only productive sequences were kept, with reads annotated to V, D and J genes according to IMGT and analyzed in immunoSEQ Analyzer. Clonality was computed as one minus Shannon entropy normalized by log2 of the number of productive unique sequences. For each patient and control, public and private clones were evaluated within the 100 most prevalent clones. Clones were defined as Susac-specific if absent from the healthy and MS cohorts, from 1052 published viral clones and from other ImmuneACCESS disease sequences. TCRdb redid the processing of the public reads, applying fastp at Q25 and MiXCR, and retained in-frame beta chains. Rows with one shared CDR3 protein collapse into an entry with the most common genes and DNA. TCRdb, not the original authors, processed these V and J calls. This sample comprises fewer than 70,000 distinct CDR3 sequences, roughly 94% of them detected only once. Of the sample, 0.2% to 0.25% is held by the ten largest clones.

The CDR3 contains 15 residues, cysteine and phenylalanine counted. Kept here is only the CDR3 DNA, which spans 45 bases and is read in frame from base 1. From a lookup of the germline V gene (reference sequence), CDR1 and CDR2 are MNHNY and SVGAGI. V trim: 7 bases; J trim: 7 bases; unmatched bases: 13. Peripheral blood CD8+ and CD4+ T cells from healthy donors, Susac syndrome patients and multiple sclerosis patients were profiled by high-throughput TCR beta sequencing. The healthy donors served as controls matched for age and sex. Bulk CD8+ and CD4+ T cells were purified magnetically by negative isolation, whereas CD8+ TEMRA cells were enriched by FACS. Blood was collected in EDTA tubes and processed within 24 hours, with PBMCs isolated through density gradient centrifugation. PBMCs intended for TCR sequencing were cryopreserved in liquid nitrogen and thawed later in a water bath at 37 degrees C. The sorted or isolated CD4+, CD8+ and CD8+ TEMRA cells reached a purity of at least 90%.

With regard to this clonotype: This receptor's antigen is unknown. Base quality data are lacking; no much larger clone is found one base away.

General conclusions and limits of the study: The study acknowledged that relatively few individuals were included in the TCR sequencing and HLA analysis.

The rearrangement combines TRBV6-6 with TRBJ1-2, with 9 bases aligning to TRBD1. Sequenced input: CD8+ T cells from PBMCs. The TCR comes from a human donor in good health. The nucleotide sequence is given as TGTGCCAGCATCCAGCGTCCCGGACAGGGGTTTGGCTACACCTTC. Translated, it reads CASIQRPGQGFGYTF.